The 25 T cell receptor beta chains below all came from one sample that was sequenced in a study of blood T cell repertoires in COVID-19. The protocol was immunoSEQ multiplex PCR, while the TCRdb copy is restricted to in-frame clones and leaves out a portion. The profile shows about 670,000 clones, approximately 90% of them singletons. The sequenced material came from peripheral blood. These receptors were taken from a woman aged 18 to 35 with acute or convalescent COVID-19.

The chain uses TRBV24-1 and TRBJ2-3, with a possible D match to TRBD2 (7 bases). The CDR3 consists of 17 residues. CDR1 and CDR2 (germline): KGHDR, SFDVKD. V dropped 3 bases and J dropped 2 bases, with 17 bases sitting between them. The CDR3 region has the DNA TGTGCCACCAGTGATGGGGTGGGGGGGGCGTACACAGATACGCAGTATTTT. Protein sequence: CATSDGVGGAYTDTQYF.

This chain joins TRBV15 and TRBJ2-7, with D possibly matching TRBD2 (7 bases). Germline assignment: CDR1 LNHNV and CDR2 YYDKDF (reference sequence). V lost 5 bases and J 3 bases, leaving 11 bases between the germline ends. The CDR3 totals 13 residues. The CDR3 loop is CATSGRGGYEQYF. CDR3 nucleotide sequence: TGTGCCACCAGCGGGAGGGGGGGCTACGAGCAGTACTTC.

The J gene is TRBJ1-6, the V gene TRBV27, with TRBD1 as a possible D gene (6 bases). V lost 7 bases to trimming and J lost 5 bases, with 12 bases between them. Per the germline V gene, CDR1 is MNHEY and CDR2 is SMNVEV (reference sequence). The length of the CDR3 is 14 residues. The CDR3 DNA reads as TGTGCCAGCACGTTGGGGGGGCATAATTCACCCCTCCACTTT. Protein sequence: CASTLGGHNSPLHF.

This clone was observed a handful of times. The CDR3 protein is CASSFGMPRELFF. DNA for the CDR3: TGTGCCAGCAGTTTCGGGATGCCGAGGGAGCTGTTTTTT. This chain joins TRBV12-3 or TRBV12-4 and TRBJ2-2; D possibly corresponds to TRBD2 (5 bases). With 3 bases removed from V and 9 bases from J, the gap between germline ends came to 11 bases. The CDR3 has 13 amino acids.

The chain employs TRBV2 and TRBJ1-5, with 7 bases lining up with TRBD1. CDR1 and CDR2 from the germline V gene are SNHLY and FYNNEI. This CDR3 contains 14 residues. V shed 7 bases and J 3 bases; nucleotides not matched to a gene: 6. As DNA, the CDR3 is TGTGCCAGCACCAGACAGGGCCCCAATCAGCCCCAGCATTTT. Translating it yields CASTRQGPNQPQHF.

V gene TRBV27 combines with J gene TRBJ1-1; 8 nucleotides agree with TRBD1. Germline trimming cut 6 bases from V and 0 bases from J; bases unmatched to any gene: 3. The CDR3 covers 14 residues. The germline CDR1 and CDR2 sequences are MNHEY and SMNVEV (reference sequence). The CDR3: CASRVTGVNTEAFF. The CDR3, as DNA: TGTGCCAGCAGGGTGACAGGGGTGAACACTGAAGCTTTCTTT.

The rearrangement joins TRBV27 to TRBJ1-6, with a weak D call TRBD1 (5 bases). Germline V lookup: CDR1 MNHEY, CDR2 SMNVEV (reference sequence). The CDR3 has 14 residues. The V gene lost 7 bases and the J gene lost 5 bases, with 12 bases spanning the gap. In DNA form, the CDR3 reads TGTGCCAGCACCGCGGGGCAAAATAATTCACCCCTCCACTTT. Amino acids: CASTAGQNNSPLHF.

The rearrangement joins TRBV4-2 to TRBJ1-4; D unclear. The V gene's germline CDR1 is LGHNA and CDR2 YNFKEQ. Trimming pared 0 bases from V and 3 bases from J, leaving 5 bases between. This CDR3 comprises 14 residues. CDR3 sequence reads: CASSQEESNEKLFF. CDR3 DNA sequence: TGTGCCAGCAGCCAAGAGGAGTCTAATGAAAAACTGTTTTTT.

The V call is TRBV7-3, the J call TRBJ2-5; 11 nucleotides align to TRBD2. The V segment lost 5 bases and the J segment 2 bases; nucleotides outside the gene matches: 13. The CDR3 is 18 residues long. Germline V CDR1 and CDR2: SGHTA, FQGTGA. As DNA, the CDR3 is TGTGCCAGCAGCCCCCGCGGCCTGCTAGCGGGGGGACAAGAGACCCAGTACTTC. Protein product: CASSPRGLLAGGQETQYF.

V gene TRBV5-1 combines with J gene TRBJ1-4; TRBD1 is a possible D gene (6 bases). Trimming pared 4 bases from V and 2 bases from J, leaving 15 bases between. Germline V gene data show CDR1 as SGHRS and CDR2 as YFSETQ. The CDR3 runs 16 residues. The CDR3 is CASSLEGQFTNEKLFF. The CDR3 nucleotides read TGCGCCAGCAGCCTGGAAGGACAGTTCACTAATGAAAAACTGTTTTTT.

The chain carries TRBV9 and TRBJ2-7, with no clear D. The length of the CDR3 is 12 residues. Trimming took off 3 bases at V and 7 bases at J, with 11 bases between the two ends. CDR1 SGDLS and CDR2 YYNGEE come from the germline V gene. CDR3 coding DNA: TGTGCCAGCAGCGCTCCAGGTGGGGAGCAGTACTTC. Encoded protein: CASSAPGGEQYF.

This chain joins TRBV30 and TRBJ1-2, with D maybe TRBD1 (6 bases). The V end lost 4 bases, the J end lost 6 bases, and 9 bases lay between the germline ends. The germline gives CDR1 GTSNPN, CDR2 SVGIG (reference sequence). This CDR3 is built from 11 residues. CDR3 sequence (DNA): TGTGCCTGGAACAGGGTAGATGGCTACACCTTC. Its translation: CAWNRVDGYTF. Variable domain in full (rest from reference TRBV30 and TRBJ1-2): SQTIHQWPATLVQPVGSPLSLECTVEGTSNPNLYWYRQAAGRGLQLLFYSVGIGQISSEVPQNLSASRPQDRQFILSSKKLLLSDSGFYLCAWNRVDGYTFGSGTRLTVV.

The chain recombines TRBV3-1 (or the pseudogene TRBV3-2) with TRBJ1-2; TRBD1 is a possible D gene (6 bases). Deletions cut 0 bases from V and 2 bases from J, with 13 bases between. The CDR3 totals 16 residues. Looked up from germline, CDR1 is LGHDT and CDR2 is YNNKEL (reference sequence). Here the CDR3 reads CASSQDLNRVNYGYTF. CDR3 sequence (DNA): TGTGCCAGCAGCCAAGATCTCAACAGGGTGAACTATGGCTACACCTTC.

V usage is TRBV6-6 and J usage is TRBJ1-1; the D is unclear. There are 16 residues in the CDR3. Trimming took off 0 bases at V and 3 bases at J, with 14 bases between the two ends. The germline V gene encodes CDR1 MNHNY and CDR2 SVGAGI (reference sequence). This CDR3 is CASSYSIGVVDTEAFF. For the CDR3, the DNA is TGTGCCAGCAGTTACTCGATCGGTGTGGTTGACACTGAAGCTTTCTTT.

The gene calls are TRBV15 and TRBJ2-7, with a tentative D call TRBD1 (7 bases). The V gene's germline CDR1 is LNHNV and CDR2 YYDKDF (reference sequence). V was pared by 3 bases and J by 0 bases, with 21 bases between. The CDR3 is made up of 18 amino acids. This CDR3 reads CATSRGGDRVPFSYEQYF. CDR3 sequence (DNA): TGTGCCACCAGCAGGGGGGGTGACAGGGTCCCCTTCTCCTACGAGCAGTACTTC.

The rearrangement links TRBV28 to TRBJ1-1, with D possibly TRBD1 on 5 matching bases. V gave up 2 bases and J gave up 0 bases, with 10 bases separating them. CDR1 and CDR2 (germline): MDHEN, SYDVKM. The CDR3 is 15 residues long. CDR3 nucleotides: TGTGCCAGCAGTTTACATTCAGGGATGAACACTGAAGCTTTCTTT. Amino acids: CASSLHSGMNTEAFF.

The chain carries TRBV7-9 and TRBJ2-2; 12 bases fit TRBD2. Germline CDR1 reads SEHNR; CDR2 reads FQNEAQ (reference sequence). Unmatched junction bases numbered 3, after V lost 4 bases and J lost 0 bases. The CDR3 loop spans 17 amino acids. The CDR3 sequence: CASSSTSGGPNTGELFF. CDR3 DNA: TGTGCCAGCAGCTCGACTAGCGGGGGACCGAACACCGGGGAGCTGTTTTTT.

This chain uses TRBV6-6 with TRBJ1-1, with D possibly matching TRBD1 (5 bases). The CDR3 runs 13 residues. Trimming took 4 bases from V and 7 from J, leaving 13 bases between them. The germline V gene encodes CDR1 MNHNY and CDR2 SVGAGI (reference sequence). The CDR3 protein is CASSSPTGFEAFF. The DNA for the CDR3 is TGTGCCAGCAGTTCCCCCACAGGCTTTGAAGCTTTCTTT.

The chain recombines TRBV24-1 with TRBJ1-2, with a possible D match to TRBD1 (6 bases). Germline V gene lookup returns CDR1 KGHDR and CDR2 SFDVKD. This CDR3 comprises 14 residues. V lost 2 bases, J lost 8 bases, and 14 bases lay in between. The CDR3 region has the DNA TGTGCCACCAGTGATTCGGACAGACCCGAAGGCTACACCTTC. This sequence encodes CATSDSDRPEGYTF.

The chain carries TRBV6-2 or TRBV6-3 and TRBJ1-2; D is unclear. From germline, CDR1 is MNHEY and CDR2 SVGEGT. Deletions cut 6 bases from V and 0 bases from J, with 11 bases between. This CDR3 has 14 amino acids. The CDR3 region is CASSDYGANYGYTF. CDR3 nucleotides: TGTGCCAGCAGCGACTACGGTGCTAACTATGGCTACACCTTC.

The table lists this clone with a few counts. This chain joins TRBV2 and TRBJ1-3; 8 bases agree with TRBD1. This CDR3 is 15 amino acids long. CDR1 and CDR2 from the germline V gene are SNHLY and FYNNEI. With V trimmed by 2 bases and J by 1 base, 1 base remained unmatched. As DNA, the CDR3 is TGTGCCAGCAGTGAACAGGGGGCGTCTGGAAACACCATATATTTT. Protein: CASSEQGASGNTIYF.

This chain uses TRBV29-1 with TRBJ1-1; weak D call: TRBD1 (6 bases). Germline-derived CDR1 and CDR2 are SQVTM and ANQGSEA. The CDR3 runs 12 residues. Trimming took 7 bases from V and 2 from J, leaving 11 bases between them. The CDR3 here is CSANRVNTEAFF. In DNA, the CDR3 is TGCAGCGCTAACAGGGTAAACACTGAAGCTTTCTTT.

The chain is built from TRBV29-1 and TRBJ2-6; TRBD1 matches 8 bases. J lost 0 bases, V lost 6 bases, and 16 bases had no gene match. From germline, CDR1 is SQVTM and CDR2 ANQGSEA. CDR3 size: 19 residues. The CDR3 region is CSVPAMGTGTPSGANVLTF. CDR3 nucleotides: TGCAGCGTCCCTGCCATGGGGACAGGTACTCCCTCTGGGGCCAACGTCCTGACTTTC.

The chain combines TRBV15 with TRBJ1-1, with D possibly matching TRBD1 (5 bases). V shed 2 bases and J shed 7 bases, with 17 bases lying between them. The length of the CDR3 is 15 residues. The germline gives CDR1 LNHNV, CDR2 YYDKDF (reference sequence). CDR3 loop: CATSRNPHLGGEAFF. As DNA, the CDR3 is TGTGCCACCAGCAGAAACCCCCATCTCGGGGGTGAAGCTTTCTTT.

The chain employs TRBV7-9 and TRBJ2-1; possibly TRBD1 for D (6 bases). CDR1 and CDR2 (germline): SEHNR, FQNEAQ (reference sequence). With 2 bases removed from V and 3 bases from J, the gap between germline ends came to 11 bases. The CDR3 is 15 residues long. The CDR3 sequence: CASSLNRVRYNEQFF. In DNA form, the CDR3 reads TGTGCCAGCAGCTTAAACAGGGTTCGCTACAATGAGCAGTTCTTC.